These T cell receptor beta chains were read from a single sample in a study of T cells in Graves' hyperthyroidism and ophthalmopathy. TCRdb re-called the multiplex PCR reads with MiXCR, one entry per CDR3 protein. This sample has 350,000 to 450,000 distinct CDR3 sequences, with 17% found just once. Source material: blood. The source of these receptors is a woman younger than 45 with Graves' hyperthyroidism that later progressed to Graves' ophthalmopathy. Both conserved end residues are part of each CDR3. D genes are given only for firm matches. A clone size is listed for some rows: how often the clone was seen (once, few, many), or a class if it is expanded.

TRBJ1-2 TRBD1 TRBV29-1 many TGCAGCGCCGGACAGGGGCATGGCTACACCTTC CSAGQGHGYTF
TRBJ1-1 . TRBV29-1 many TGCAGCGGGAGATTAATGGGGGCCACTGAAGCTTTCTTT CSGRLMGATEAFF
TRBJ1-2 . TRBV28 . TGTGCCACCCACATGAATAACTATGGCTACACCTTC CATHMNNYGYTF
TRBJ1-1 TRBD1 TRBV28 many TGTGCCAGCAGTTTACTCGACAGGGCGCGCGGGTTCTTCACTGAAGCTTTCTTT CASSLLDRARGFFTEAFF
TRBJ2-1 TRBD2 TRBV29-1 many TGCAGCGTTAATAGCGGGACGGGCAATGAGCAGTTCTTC CSVNSGTGNEQFF
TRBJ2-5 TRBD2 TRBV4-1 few TGCGCCAGCAGCCAAGCTCACCGTCTAGCGGGAGGGGTCGGAGAGACCCAGTACTTC CASSQAHRLAGGVGETQYF
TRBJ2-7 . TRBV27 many TGTGCCAGCAACCCCCTGGGGGGCTCTGCCGGAGAGCAGTACTTC CASNPLGGSAGEQYF
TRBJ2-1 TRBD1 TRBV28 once TGTGCCAGCAGGTCATATCGGGACAGGGGGCCCAATGAGCAGTTCTTC CASRSYRDRGPNEQFF
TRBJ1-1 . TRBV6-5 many TGTGCCAGCAGTTACTCGACGGCTCCGGGAAGGACCCGCCTTAACACTGAAGCTTTCTTT CASSYSTAPGRTRLNTEAFF
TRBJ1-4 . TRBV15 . TGTGCCACCAGCGGATTTAAACGGGGCAGGGGAAATGAAAAACTGTTTTTT CATSGFKRGRGNEKLFF
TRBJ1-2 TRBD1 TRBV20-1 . TGCAGTGCTATGAGGACAGGGGGGAACTATGGCTACACCTTC CSAMRTGGNYGYTF
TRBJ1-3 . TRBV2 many TGTGCCAGCGCCCGGCCTCTAACCGCCTACTCTGGAAACACCATATATTTT CASARPLTAYSGNTIYF
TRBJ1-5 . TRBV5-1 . TGCGCCAGCAGCCCACTGGACAGTACGAGGCAGCCCCAGCATTTT CASSPLDSTRQPQHF
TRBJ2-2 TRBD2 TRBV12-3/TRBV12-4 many TGTGCCAGCAGCCCCAGCGGGGGGGCTAACACCGGGGAGCTGTTTTTT CASSPSGGANTGELFF
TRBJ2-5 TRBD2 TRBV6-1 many TGTGCCAGCAGTTTTGGCGGGAGTCCGGAGACCCAGTACTTC CASSFGGSPETQYF
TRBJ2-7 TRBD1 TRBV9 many TGTGCCAGCAGCGTAAGTCACAGGGGCTACGAGCAGTACTTC CASSVSHRGYEQYF
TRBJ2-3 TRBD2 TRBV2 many TGTGCCAGCAGCCATCTAATGGCGGGAGGCACAGATACGCAGTATTTT CASSHLMAGGTDTQYF
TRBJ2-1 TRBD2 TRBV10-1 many TGCGCCAGCAGTGACGGACTAGCGCCTAACAATGAGCAGTTCTTC CASSDGLAPNNEQFF
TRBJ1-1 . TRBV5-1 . TGCGCCAGCAGCTGGGGGTCGACAGTGAACACTGAAGCTTTCTTT CASSWGSTVNTEAFF
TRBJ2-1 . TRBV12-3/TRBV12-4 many TGTGCCAGCAGTTTTTCCCTACAAGGGTTGAGGTACAATGAGCAGTTCTTC CASSFSLQGLRYNEQFF
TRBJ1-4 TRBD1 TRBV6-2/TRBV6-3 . TGTGCCAGCAGTGGGACAGGGGGTATGACTAATGAAAAACTGTTTTTT CASSGTGGMTNEKLFF
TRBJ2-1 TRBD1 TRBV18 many TGTGCCAGCTCACGGGACAGGGGGCTCCCCCACAATGAGCAGTTCTTC CASSRDRGLPHNEQFF
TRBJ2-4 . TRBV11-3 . TGTGCCAGCAGCCCGCCGGACAGCTTAGCCAAAAACATTCAGTACTTC CASSPPDSLAKNIQYF
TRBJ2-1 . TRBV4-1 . TGCGCCAGCAGCCAAGAGACACGCTACAATGAGCAGTTCTTC CASSQETRYNEQFF